This T cell receptor beta chain was captured in a study of T-cell reconstitution after alpha-beta-depleted transplantation in children (dated by TCRdb to 2016 to 2017). In the study overall: T-cell immune reconstitution after TCRalphabeta/CD19-depleted allogeneic hematopoietic cell transplantation in children was quantitatively tracked in the study by means of TCR repertoire profiling. The investigation overall reported the following: Over subsequent months, a decline in hyperexpanded clone frequencies was noted, and after one year, T-cell counts and TCRbeta diversity were mostly ascribed to newly produced T cells. Apparently early alphabetaT-cell count recovery about two months after transplant reportedly relied on only several hundred rapidly expanded clones derived from non-depleted graft cells. In some patients, high TCRbeta diversity at day 60 was attributed to recipient T cells and intrathymic progenitors that had survived conditioning.

Details on this clonotype: The antigen this receptor binds is unknown. The input lacks base qualities; no much larger clone sits a single base away.

The label giving this sample's treatment or condition can be read as: allogeneic hematopoietic cell transplantation with graft depleted of TCRalphabeta T cells and CD19 B cells. The transplant recipients were children given TCRalphabeta/CD19-depleted allogeneic hematopoietic cell grafts. Libraries were built with PCR. The sequencer was an Illumina HiSeq 2500. TCR library preparation used molecular barcoding, with unique molecular identifiers applied to normalize quantification of the TCRbeta repertoire. TCRdb trimmed public reads at Q25 via fastp, called clones via MiXCR and kept in-frame beta chains. One record per CDR3 amino acid sequence lists the most common genes and DNA. The sample data list about 600,000 distinct CDR3 sequences, and 10% to 15% of these were observed just once. The top ten clonotypes cover over 2% of the sample. Source: PBMCs, mostly from graft donor cells, taken 360 days after TCRalphabeta/CD19-depleted stem cell transplant. The source of this sequence is a male patient between 5 and 17 years old who had a stem cell transplant for acute myeloid leukemia, so the T cells may come from the graft donor.

The nucleotide sequence reads TGCAGCGTTGTGGGCTTGTTCTACGAGCAGTACTTC. Its protein product is CSVVGLFYEQYF. The chain couples TRBV29-1 to TRBJ2-7; there is no confident call for the D gene. V is reduced by 4 bases and J by 3 bases, leaving a spacing of 10 bases between them. The CDR3 sequence holds 12 residues, the cysteine and phenylalanine included. The kept DNA is CDR3 alone, 36 bases in frame from the first base. CDR1 and CDR2 are read off the germline V gene as SQVTM and ANQGSEA.